The next 17 T cell receptor beta chains were all read from a single sample in a study of blood T cell repertoires in COVID-19. Only in-frame clones appear in the TCRdb table, and some are missing; sequencing was by immunoSEQ multiplex PCR. The sample holds about 270,000 clones, 70% to 90% seen once. Sequencing was done on a sample of peripheral blood. The origin of the receptors is a woman between 70 and 85 years old with acute or convalescent COVID-19.

The genes are TRBV2 and TRBJ1-6; D is perhaps TRBD1 (5 bases). The CDR3 length is 14 residues. The V end was cut by 7 bases, the J end by 5 bases, with 12 bases between. Germline-derived CDR1 and CDR2 are SNHLY and FYNNEI. CDR3 loop: CASTQKTDNSPLHF. CDR3 DNA sequence: TGTGCCAGCACCCAGAAGACAGATAATTCACCCCTCCACTTT.

The gene calls are TRBV12-3 or TRBV12-4 and TRBJ1-1; D is ambiguous. V lost 2 bases, J lost 7 bases, and 11 bases lay in between. The CDR3 has 13 residues. CDR3 sequence: CASSLRGIGEAFF. The CDR3 DNA sequence: TGTGCCAGCAGTTTACGAGGGATAGGTGAAGCTTTCTTT.

Points on this clone: Other DNA sequences from this sample encode an identical CDR3 as well. This chain uses TRBV24-1 with TRBJ2-1; TRBD1 is a possible D gene (5 bases). V was cut by 8 bases and J by 2 bases, with 6 bases left in between. The CDR3 runs 12 residues. The germline V gene has CDR1 KGHDR and CDR2 SFDVKD. CDR3 DNA: TGTGCCACCAAGGGGACCTACAATGAGCAGTTCTTC. This gives the protein CATKGTYNEQFF.

The gene calls are TRBV10-3 and TRBJ1-5, with D maybe TRBD1 (6 bases). This CDR3 region has 14 residues. Per germline, CDR1 ENHRY and CDR2 SYGVKD. Trimming left V 3 bases short and J 4 bases short, with 10 bases between. The CDR3 protein is CAISEAGVNQPQHF. CDR3 nucleotide sequence: TGTGCCATCAGTGAAGCAGGGGTTAATCAGCCCCAGCATTTT.

The CDR3 sequence is CASSSARQGTYGYTF. The CDR3 DNA reads TGCGCCAGCAGCTCCGCCCGACAGGGGACCTATGGCTACACCTTC. V usage is TRBV5-1 and J usage is TRBJ1-2, with 8 bases lining up with TRBD1. CDR3 length: 15 residues. CDR1 SGHRS and CDR2 YFSETQ come from the germline V gene. Trimming cost V 3 bases and J 4 bases; bases outside gene matches: 8.

The chain joins TRBV24-1 to TRBJ2-5; D is uncertain. V lost 3 bases and J lost 4, with 14 bases in between. CDR1 and CDR2 from the germline V gene are KGHDR and SFDVKD. The CDR3 spans 15 residues. CDR3 DNA sequence: TGTGCCACCAGTGATCCTACCGTTGGTCGAGAGACCCAGTACTTC. Amino acids: CATSDPTVGRETQYF.

The chain combines TRBV12-3 or TRBV12-4 with TRBJ2-1, with 10 nucleotides matching TRBD2. There are 12 residues in the CDR3. V shed 6 bases and J 12 bases; nucleotides not matched to a gene: 5. DNA for the CDR3: TGTGCCAGCAGGGGACTAGCGACGTGGCAGTTCTTC. Its protein product is CASRGLATWQFF.

DNA of the CDR3: TGTGCCAGCTCACCATCGTTAGATTATGGCTACACCTTC. Protein: CASSPSLDYGYTF. The chain carries TRBV18 and TRBJ1-2; no firm D call. The CDR3 runs to 13 residues. Looked up from germline, CDR1 is KGHSH and CDR2 is LQKENI. Trimming took off 2 bases at V and 5 bases at J, with 9 bases between the two ends.

V gene TRBV6-1 combines with J gene TRBJ2-5; no firm D call. Deletions cut 6 bases from V and 2 bases from J, with 10 bases between. CDR3 length equals 13 residues. Germline V CDR1 and CDR2: MNHNS, SASEGT. CDR3 loop: CASRETTQETQYF. CDR3 in DNA: TGTGCCAGCAGAGAGACAACACAAGAGACCCAGTACTTC.

This rearrangement joins TRBV14 to TRBJ2-5, with 8 bases identical to TRBD1. CDR1 SGHDN and CDR2 FVKESK come from the germline V gene. The CDR3 is made up of 16 amino acids. Trimming removed 4 bases from V and 5 bases from J; junction bases left unmatched: 12. DNA of the CDR3: TGTGCCAGCAGCCCAGGGGTCAGGACAGGGCAGGAGACCCAGTACTTC. Protein: CASSPGVRTGQETQYF.

The chain is built from TRBV5-6 and TRBJ1-1; no clear D gene. The CDR3 is made up of 13 amino acids. Trimming took off 1 base at V and 5 bases at J, with 9 bases between the two ends. Germline V CDR1 and CDR2: SGHDT, YYEEEE. CDR3 residues: CASSLSPGTEAFF. CDR3 in DNA: TGTGCCAGCAGCTTGTCTCCGGGGACTGAAGCTTTCTTT.

The chain has TRBV10-3 and TRBJ2-7; D not resolved. Germline V lookup: CDR1 ENHRY, CDR2 SYGVKD. Trimming cost V 4 bases and J 7 bases, with 17 bases left between them. The CDR3 is made up of 14 amino acids. The CDR3 region has the DNA TGTGCCATCAGTGTTGCGTCAGAACCGAGGGAGCAGTACTTC. Protein product: CAISVASEPREQYF.

The chain carries TRBV7-8 and TRBJ1-5; D is possibly TRBD1 (6 bases). The CDR3 is 16 amino acids. Trimming removed 4 bases at V and 5 bases at J, with 18 bases between. In germline, CDR1 is SGHVS, CDR2 FQNEAQ. In DNA, the CDR3 is TGTGCCAGCAGCTCGCTGGGGGGGCCAGGGGATCAGCCCCAGCATTTT. Translating it yields CASSSLGGPGDQPQHF.

The chain has TRBV11-2 and TRBJ2-2, with 7 bases identical to TRBD2. Losses at the gene ends were 6 bases for V and 1 base for J; bases not matched to a gene: 5. This CDR3 region has 15 residues. The germline gives CDR1 SGHAT, CDR2 FQNNGV. The CDR3 sequence: CASRGRGRNTGELFF. The CDR3 DNA reads TGTGCCAGCAGAGGGCGGGGGAGGAACACCGGGGAGCTGTTTTTT.

This chain connects TRBV5-5 to TRBJ1-1; D unclear. Trimming took 4 bases from V and 10 from J, leaving 14 bases between them. This CDR3 comprises 12 residues. Per the germline V gene, CDR1 is SGHKS and CDR2 is YYEKEE (reference sequence). The CDR3 is CASSPGVGGAFF. The CDR3 DNA is TGTGCCAGCAGCCCTGGGGTCGGAGGAGCTTTCTTT.

V usage is TRBV9 and J usage is TRBJ1-3; 7 positions agree with TRBD1. The trim removed 3 bases at V and 2 bases at J, leaving 8 bases unmatched. The CDR3 sequence is 16 residues long. Germline V gene sequence: CDR1 SGDLS, CDR2 YYNGEE. The DNA for the CDR3 is TGTGCCAGCAGCGACCGCACAGGGGTTGCTGGAAACACCATATATTTT. Protein: CASSDRTGVAGNTIYF.

The table lists this clone with a count of one. This sequence joins TRBV5-8 and TRBJ1-2, with D possibly matching TRBD1 (6 bases). This CDR3 region has 16 residues. CDR1 and CDR2 (germline): SGHTS, YDEGEE. Trimming shortened V by 3 bases and J by 6 bases, and 21 bases separated the two germline ends. Here the CDR3 DNA reads TGTGCCAGCAGCTACCGGACAGAAGCCACCCTAAATGGCTACACCTTC. Its translation: CASSYRTEATLNGYTF.